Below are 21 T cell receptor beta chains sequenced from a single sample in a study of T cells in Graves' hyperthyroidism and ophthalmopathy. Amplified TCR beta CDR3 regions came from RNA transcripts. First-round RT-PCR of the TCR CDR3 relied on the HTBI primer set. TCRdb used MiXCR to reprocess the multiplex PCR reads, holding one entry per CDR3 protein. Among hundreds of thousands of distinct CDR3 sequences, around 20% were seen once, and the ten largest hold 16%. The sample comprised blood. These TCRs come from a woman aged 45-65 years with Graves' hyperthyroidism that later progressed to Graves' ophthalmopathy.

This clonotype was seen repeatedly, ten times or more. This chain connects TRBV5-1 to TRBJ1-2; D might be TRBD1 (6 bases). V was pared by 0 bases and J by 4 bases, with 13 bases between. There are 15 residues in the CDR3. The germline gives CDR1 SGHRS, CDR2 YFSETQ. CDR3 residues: CASSLDGDTLYGYTF. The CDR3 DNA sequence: TGCGCCAGCAGCTTGGATGGGGACACCCTCTATGGCTACACCTTC.

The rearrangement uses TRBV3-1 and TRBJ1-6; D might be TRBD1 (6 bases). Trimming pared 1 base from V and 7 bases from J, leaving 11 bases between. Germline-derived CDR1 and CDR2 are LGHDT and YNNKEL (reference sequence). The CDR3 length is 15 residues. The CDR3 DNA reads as TGTGCCAGCAGCCAAGGAAGGACAGAGAATTCACCCCTCCACTTT. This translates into CASSQGRTENSPLHF.

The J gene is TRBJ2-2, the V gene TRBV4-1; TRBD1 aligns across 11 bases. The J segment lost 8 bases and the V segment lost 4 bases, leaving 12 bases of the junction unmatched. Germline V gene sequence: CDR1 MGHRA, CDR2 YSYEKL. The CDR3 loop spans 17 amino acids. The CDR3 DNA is TGCGCCAGCAGCCCTCTGGGGACAGGGGGACTATCTGGGGAGCTGTTTTTT. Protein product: CASSPLGTGGLSGELFF.

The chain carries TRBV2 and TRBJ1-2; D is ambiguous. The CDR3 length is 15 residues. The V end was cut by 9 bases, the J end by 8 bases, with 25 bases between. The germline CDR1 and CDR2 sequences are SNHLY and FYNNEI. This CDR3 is CARQMEAGLRQGYTF. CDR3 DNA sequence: TGTGCCAGGCAGATGGAGGCAGGCCTCCGTCAAGGCTACACCTTC.

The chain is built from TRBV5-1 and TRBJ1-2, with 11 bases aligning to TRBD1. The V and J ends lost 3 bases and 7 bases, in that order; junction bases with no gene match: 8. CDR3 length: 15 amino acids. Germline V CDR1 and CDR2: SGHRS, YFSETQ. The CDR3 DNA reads TGCGCCAGCAGCTGGCCGGACAGGGGGCGGGGTGGCTACACCTTC. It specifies CASSWPDRGRGGYTF.

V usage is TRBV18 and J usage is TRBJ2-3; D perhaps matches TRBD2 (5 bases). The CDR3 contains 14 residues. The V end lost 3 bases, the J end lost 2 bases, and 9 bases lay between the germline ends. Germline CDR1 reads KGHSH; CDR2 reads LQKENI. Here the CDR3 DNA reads TGTGCCAGCTCACCTTCCGGGATCACAGATACGCAGTATTTT. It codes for CASSPSGITDTQYF.

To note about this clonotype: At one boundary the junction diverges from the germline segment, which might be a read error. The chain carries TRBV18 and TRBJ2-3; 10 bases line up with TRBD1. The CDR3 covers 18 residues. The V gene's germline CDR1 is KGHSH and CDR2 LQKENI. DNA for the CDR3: TGTGCCAGCTCCCCACCAAAGACAGGGGGCCTTTATCCAGATACGCAGTATTTT. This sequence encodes CASSPPKTGGLYPDTQYF.

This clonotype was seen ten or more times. The CDR3 loop reads CASRILTGASINEQFF. The CDR3 coding sequence is TGTGCCAGCAGAATTCTCACAGGGGCGTCAATCAATGAGCAGTTCTTC. The V call is TRBV2, the J call TRBJ2-1, with 7 bases matching TRBD1. CDR3 length: 16 amino acids. V gave up 6 bases and J gave up 6 bases; unmatched junction bases: 14. Per the germline V gene, CDR1 is SNHLY and CDR2 is FYNNEI.

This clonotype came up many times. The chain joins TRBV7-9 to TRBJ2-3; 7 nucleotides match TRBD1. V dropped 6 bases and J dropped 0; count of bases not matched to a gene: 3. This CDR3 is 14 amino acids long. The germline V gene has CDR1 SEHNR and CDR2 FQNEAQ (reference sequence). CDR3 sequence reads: CASRDRVSTDTQYF. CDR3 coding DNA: TGTGCCAGCAGAGACAGGGTGAGCACAGATACGCAGTATTTT.

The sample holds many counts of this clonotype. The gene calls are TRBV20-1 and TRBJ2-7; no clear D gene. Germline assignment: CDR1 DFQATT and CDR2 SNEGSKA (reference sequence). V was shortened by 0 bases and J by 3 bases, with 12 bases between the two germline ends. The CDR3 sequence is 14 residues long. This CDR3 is CSAREARGIYEQYF. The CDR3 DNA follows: TGCAGTGCTAGAGAGGCCCGTGGGATCTACGAGCAGTACTTC.

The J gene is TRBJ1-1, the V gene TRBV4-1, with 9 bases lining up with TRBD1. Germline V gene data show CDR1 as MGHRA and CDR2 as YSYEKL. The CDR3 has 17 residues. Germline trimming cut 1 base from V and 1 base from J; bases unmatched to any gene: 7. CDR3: CASSQGYRGRGNTEAFF. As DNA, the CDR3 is TGCGCCAGCAGCCAAGGCTACAGGGGGCGCGGGAACACTGAAGCTTTCTTT.

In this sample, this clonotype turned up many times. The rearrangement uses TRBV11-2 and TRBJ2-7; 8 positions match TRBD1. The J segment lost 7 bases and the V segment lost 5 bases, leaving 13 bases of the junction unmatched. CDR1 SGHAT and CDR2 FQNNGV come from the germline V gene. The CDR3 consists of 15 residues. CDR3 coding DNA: TGTGCCAGCAGCGAACAGACAGGGGTTGCGGAGGAGCAGTACTTC. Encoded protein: CASSEQTGVAEEQYF.

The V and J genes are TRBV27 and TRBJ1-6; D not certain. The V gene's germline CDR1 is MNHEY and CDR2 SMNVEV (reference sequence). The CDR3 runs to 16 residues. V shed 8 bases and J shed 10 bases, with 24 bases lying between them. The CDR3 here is CASHSSGVTGESPLHF. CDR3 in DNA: TGTGCCAGCCACTCGTCCGGGGTAACGGGTGAATCACCCCTCCACTTT.

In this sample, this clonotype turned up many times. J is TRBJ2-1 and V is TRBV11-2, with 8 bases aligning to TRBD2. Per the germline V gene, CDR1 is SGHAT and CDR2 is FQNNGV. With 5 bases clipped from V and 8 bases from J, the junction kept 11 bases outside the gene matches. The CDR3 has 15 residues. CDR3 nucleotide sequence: TGTGCCAGCAGCACACCCGGGGGGGCCAATTATGAGCAGTTCTTC. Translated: CASSTPGGANYEQFF.

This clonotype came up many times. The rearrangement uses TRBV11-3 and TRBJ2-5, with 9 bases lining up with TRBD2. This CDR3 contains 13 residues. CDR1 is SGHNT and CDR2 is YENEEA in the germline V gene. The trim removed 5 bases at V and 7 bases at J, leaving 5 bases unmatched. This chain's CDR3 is CASSTLAGGTQYF. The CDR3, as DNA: TGTGCCAGCAGCACACTAGCGGGCGGGACCCAGTACTTC.

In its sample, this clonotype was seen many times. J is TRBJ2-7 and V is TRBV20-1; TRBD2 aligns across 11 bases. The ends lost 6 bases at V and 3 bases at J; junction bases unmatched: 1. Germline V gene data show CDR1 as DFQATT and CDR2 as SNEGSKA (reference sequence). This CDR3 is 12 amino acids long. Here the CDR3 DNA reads TGCAGTGCCGGACTAGCGGGCTACGAGCAGTACTTC. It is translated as CSAGLAGYEQYF.

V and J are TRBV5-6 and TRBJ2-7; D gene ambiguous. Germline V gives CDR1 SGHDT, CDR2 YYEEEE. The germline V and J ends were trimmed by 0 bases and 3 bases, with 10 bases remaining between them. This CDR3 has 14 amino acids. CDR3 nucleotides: TGTGCCAGCAGCTTGGGTTGGGCAGGCTACGAGCAGTACTTC. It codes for CASSLGWAGYEQYF.

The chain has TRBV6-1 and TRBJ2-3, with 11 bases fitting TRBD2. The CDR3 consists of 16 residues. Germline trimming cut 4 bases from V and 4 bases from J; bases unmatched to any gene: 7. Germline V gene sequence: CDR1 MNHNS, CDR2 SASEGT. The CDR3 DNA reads TGTGCCAGCAGTGTTAGCGGGGGGGCTCACGCAGATACGCAGTATTTT. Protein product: CASSVSGGAHADTQYF.

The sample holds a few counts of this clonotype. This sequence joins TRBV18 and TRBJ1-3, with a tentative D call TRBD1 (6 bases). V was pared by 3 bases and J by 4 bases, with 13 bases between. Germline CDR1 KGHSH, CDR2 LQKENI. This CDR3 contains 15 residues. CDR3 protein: CASSPQTGRGNTIYF. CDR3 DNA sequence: TGTGCCAGCTCACCGCAGACAGGCCGGGGAAACACCATATATTTT.

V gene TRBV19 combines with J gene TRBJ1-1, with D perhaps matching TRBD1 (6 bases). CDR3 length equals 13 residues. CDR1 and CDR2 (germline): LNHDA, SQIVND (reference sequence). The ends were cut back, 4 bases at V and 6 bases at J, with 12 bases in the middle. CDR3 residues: CASSTGVIAEAFF. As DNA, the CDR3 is TGTGCCAGTAGTACAGGGGTCATAGCTGAAGCTTTCTTT.

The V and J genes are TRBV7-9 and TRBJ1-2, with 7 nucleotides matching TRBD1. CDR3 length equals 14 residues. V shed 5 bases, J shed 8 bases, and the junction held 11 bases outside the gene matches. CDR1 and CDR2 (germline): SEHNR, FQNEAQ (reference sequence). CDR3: CASSLGQANPGYTF. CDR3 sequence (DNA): TGTGCCAGCAGCCTAGGACAGGCGAACCCAGGCTACACCTTC.